Following are 23 T cell receptor beta chains from one sample sequenced in a study of blood T cell repertoires in COVID-19 (dated by TCRdb to 2020 to 2022). The library was prepared using the immunoSEQ multiplex PCR assay. This immuneACCESS table, as held by TCRdb, lists in-frame sequences with V and J called but not all clones. Of the missing ones, under half trace to an unresolved V gene in checked studies; the others have no known cause. A total of approximately 170,000 clones appear in this sample, 86% of them only once. 4% of the sample lies in the top ten. The sequenced material came from peripheral blood. The receptors here all came from an older woman with acute or convalescent COVID-19.

This clone appeared a few times. This chain links TRBV5-1 with TRBJ2-7; D is perhaps TRBD1 (6 bases). The V end lost 4 bases, the J end lost 3 bases, and 14 bases lay between the germline ends. Germline V gene data show CDR1 as SGHRS and CDR2 as YFSETQ. This CDR3 is 14 amino acids long. CDR3 loop: CASSPGGTNYEQYF. The CDR3 region has the DNA TGCGCCAGCAGCCCCGGTGGGACAAACTACGAGCAGTACTTC.

This chain links TRBV9 with TRBJ1-3; 9 bases line up with TRBD1. Per the germline V gene, CDR1 is SGDLS and CDR2 is YYNGEE. This CDR3 has 15 residues. The J segment lost 3 bases and the V segment lost 3 bases, leaving 4 bases of the junction unmatched. CDR3 loop: CASSGGTGNGNTIYF. For the CDR3, the DNA is TGTGCCAGCAGCGGAGGGACAGGGAATGGAAACACCATATATTTT. Using reference TRBV9 and TRBJ1-3 for the parts outside the CDR3, the full variable domain is DSGVTQTPKHLITATGQRVTLRCSPRSGDLSVYWYQQSLDQGLQFLIQYYNGEERAKGNILERFSAQQFPDLHSELNLSSLELGDSALYFCASSGGTGNGNTIYFGEGSWLTVV.

The CDR3 sequence: CAWEKWTVQFF. In DNA form, the CDR3 reads TGTGCCTGGGAGAAATGGACAGTTCAGTTCTTC. This sequence joins TRBV30 and TRBJ2-1, with D perhaps TRBD1 (6 bases). This CDR3 contains 11 residues. Germline lookup yields CDR1 GTSNPN and CDR2 SVGIG (reference sequence). V shed 5 bases and J shed 13 bases, with 15 bases lying between them. Together with reference TRBV30 and TRBJ2-1, the CDR3 gives the full variable domain: SQTIHQWPATLVQPVGSPLSLECTVEGTSNPNLYWYRQAAGRGLQLLFYSVGIGQISSEVPQNLSASRPQDRQFILSSKKLLLSDSGFYLCAWEKWTVQFFGPGTRLTVL.

This rearrangement joins TRBV3-1 (or the pseudogene TRBV3-2) to TRBJ1-1; D unresolved. The CDR3 runs to 14 residues. V was trimmed by 4 bases and J by 4 bases, leaving 13 bases between them. The germline CDR1 and CDR2 sequences are LGHDT and YNNKEL (reference sequence). Written as DNA, the CDR3 is TGTGCCAGCAGCCTCAAGGCCCGGGGCACTGAAGCTTTCTTT. Amino acids: CASSLKARGTEAFF.

This chain uses TRBV7-9 with TRBJ1-5; 8 nucleotides agree with TRBD1. After removal of 0 bases from V and 3 bases from J, the junction contained 4 bases not matched to a gene. The germline V gene has CDR1 SEHNR and CDR2 FQNEAQ (reference sequence). This CDR3 has 16 residues. This CDR3 is CASSLATGAPNQPQHF. The CDR3 DNA sequence: TGTGCCAGCAGCTTAGCGACAGGGGCCCCCAATCAGCCCCAGCATTTT. Full variable domain (missing parts from reference TRBV7-9 and TRBJ1-5): DTGVSQNPRHKITKRGQNVTFRCDPISEHNRLYWYRQTLGQGPEFLTYFQNEAQLEKSRLLSDRFSAERPKGSFSTLEIQRTEQGDSAMYLCASSLATGAPNQPQHFGDGTRLSIL.

A single count supports this clone. This chain uses TRBV19 with TRBJ1-4; TRBD1 might be the D (5 bases). Trimming took 2 bases from V and 3 from J, leaving 16 bases between them. The germline gives CDR1 LNHDA, CDR2 SQIVND (reference sequence). The CDR3 covers 17 residues. CDR3 sequence (DNA): TGTGCCAGTAGTATAAGGGGAAACGTTGGGGCTAATGAAAAACTGTTTTTT. Translated, it gives CASSIRGNVGANEKLFF.

This chain joins TRBV7-9 and TRBJ1-6; tentative D call: TRBD1 (5 bases). The germline V and J ends were trimmed by 3 bases and 6 bases, with 12 bases remaining between them. CDR1 is SEHNR and CDR2 is FQNEAQ in the germline V gene (reference sequence). There are 15 residues in the CDR3. CDR3 DNA: TGTGCCAGCAGCTTCTTAGGGGAAATTAATTCACCCCTCCACTTT. Protein sequence: CASSFLGEINSPLHF.

The chain is built from TRBV4-1 and TRBJ1-2, with a weak D call TRBD1 (6 bases). V lost 2 bases and J lost 2, with 9 bases in between. The CDR3 sequence is 14 residues long. The germline gives CDR1 MGHRA, CDR2 YSYEKL. The CDR3 nucleotides read TGCGCCAGCAGCCAAAGGGACACAAACTATGGCTACACCTTC. This translates into CASSQRDTNYGYTF.

V and J are TRBV11-2 and TRBJ2-5, with D tentatively TRBD1 (8 bases). V lost 5 bases and J lost 7, with 23 bases in between. CDR1 and CDR2 (germline): SGHAT, FQNNGV. The CDR3 covers 16 residues. The CDR3 DNA sequence: TGTGCCAGCAGCCCCCTGGCCTCACAGGGGGGGACGACCCAGTACTTC. It specifies CASSPLASQGGTTQYF.

The chain links TRBV4-1 to TRBJ2-3; 13 nucleotides align to TRBD2. The CDR3 is made up of 16 amino acids. With 4 bases clipped from V and 4 bases from J, the junction kept 5 bases outside the gene matches. Per the germline V gene, CDR1 is MGHRA and CDR2 is YSYEKL. The CDR3 DNA sequence: TGCGCCAGCAGCCGCGGGACTAGCGGGAATGCAGATACGCAGTATTTT. It translates to CASSRGTSGNADTQYF.

This chain joins TRBV12-3 or TRBV12-4 and TRBJ2-1; D is undetermined. This CDR3 has 13 residues. V lost 1 base and J 9 bases, leaving 10 bases between the germline ends. DNA for the CDR3: TGTGCCAGCAGTTTAGGCCAACGAGGTGAGCAGTTCTTC. Encoded protein: CASSLGQRGEQFF.

CDR3 in amino acids: CASSPPGTGGGQPQHF. The CDR3 DNA reads as TGTGCCAGCAGTCCACCCGGGACAGGGGGCGGGCAGCCCCAGCATTTT. V usage is TRBV6-2 or TRBV6-3 and J usage is TRBJ1-5; TRBD1 aligns across 12 bases. V lost 5 bases, J lost 7 bases, and 9 bases stayed unmatched. Germline CDR1 MNHEY, CDR2 SVGEGT. There are 16 residues in the CDR3.

The V call is TRBV6-6, the J call TRBJ1-4; TRBD1 matches at 8 bases. CDR1 and CDR2 from the germline V gene are MNHNY and SVGAGI (reference sequence). The length of the CDR3 is 14 residues. The J segment lost 8 bases and the V segment lost 6 bases, leaving 8 bases of the junction unmatched. The CDR3 nucleotides read TGTGCCAGCAGGGAACAGGGGGTTTGGGAAAAACTGTTTTTT. Translated, it gives CASREQGVWEKLFF.

This clone was observed once. The chain employs TRBV18 and TRBJ1-1; D might be TRBD1 (6 bases). Germline V gene data show CDR1 as KGHSH and CDR2 as LQKENI. V was clipped by 3 bases and J by 11 bases, with 19 bases between them. This CDR3 region has 14 residues. CDR3 loop: CASSPPGGRDKAFF. The CDR3 DNA reads TGTGCCAGCTCACCCCCCGGGGGGCGCGATAAGGCTTTCTTT.

The chain's CDR3 is CASSRIWVAEHNEQFF. Here the CDR3 DNA reads TGTGCCAGCAGCCGCATTTGGGTAGCGGAACACAATGAGCAGTTCTTC. The chain has TRBV7-3 and TRBJ2-1; possible D gene TRBD2, 6 bases. V shed 5 bases and J shed 5 bases, with 19 bases lying between them. Germline V CDR1 and CDR2: SGHTA, FQGTGA. The CDR3 has 16 residues. The entire variable domain, with the rest obtained from reference TRBV7-3 and TRBJ2-1, is as follows: GAGVSQTPSNKVTEKGKYVELRCDPISGHTALYWYRQSLGQGPEFLIYFQGTGAADDSGLPNDRFFAVRPEGSVSTLKIQRTERGDSAVYLCASSRIWVAEHNEQFFGPGTRLTVL.

This clone was recorded once. The V call is TRBV4-1, the J call TRBJ1-3, with TRBD1 as a possible D gene (6 bases). The ends were cut back, 0 bases at V and 2 bases at J, with 11 bases in the middle. This CDR3 is 16 amino acids long. The germline V gene has CDR1 MGHRA and CDR2 YSYEKL. CDR3 DNA sequence: TGCGCCAGCAGCCAAGAATCCGGGACAACTGGAAACACCATATATTTT. Translating gives CASSQESGTTGNTIYF.

About this clone itself: The sample holds other DNA sequences that translate to the same CDR3. V usage is TRBV20-1 and J usage is TRBJ2-7, with a weak D call TRBD2 (5 bases). The CDR3 extends over 11 amino acids. Germline-derived CDR1 and CDR2 are DFQATT and SNEGSKA (reference sequence). The V and J ends lost 2 bases and 3 bases respectively, with 5 bases between them. CDR3 sequence reads: CSARRDYEQYF. In DNA, the CDR3 is TGCAGTGCTAGACGGGACTACGAGCAGTACTTC.

J is TRBJ1-2 and V is TRBV4-3; D gene ambiguous. CDR3 length: 14 residues. CDR1 and CDR2 from the germline V gene are LGHNA and YSLEER. V lost 0 bases, J lost 6 bases, and 11 bases lay in between. CDR3 in DNA: TGCGCCAGCAGCCAAGACGGCAGGTGGGATGGCTACACCTTC. Encoded protein: CASSQDGRWDGYTF.

The chain joins TRBV11-2 to TRBJ2-3; D unresolved. CDR1 is SGHAT, CDR2 FQNNGV, per germline. Between the trimmed V and J ends, which lost 1 base and 3 bases, there was a span of 5 bases. The CDR3 is made up of 13 amino acids. The CDR3 is CASSLGRTDTQYF. Here the CDR3 DNA reads TGTGCCAGCAGCTTAGGTAGAACAGATACGCAGTATTTT.

The V call is TRBV7-2, the J call TRBJ1-2; TRBD1 might be the D (5 bases). Between the trimmed V and J ends, which lost 1 base and 4 bases, there was a span of 13 bases. This CDR3 comprises 15 residues. CDR1 is SGHTA and CDR2 is FQGNSA in the germline V gene. CDR3 nucleotide sequence: TGTGCCAGCAGCTTAGAGGGACTTGTGGGCTATGGCTACACCTTC. This gives the protein CASSLEGLVGYGYTF.

This chain connects TRBV9 to TRBJ2-7; tentative D call: TRBD1 (5 bases). Germline values: CDR1 SGDLS, CDR2 YYNGEE. V was shortened by 4 bases and J by 2 bases, with 16 bases between the two germline ends. There are 15 residues in the CDR3. CDR3 nucleotide sequence: TGTGCCAGCAGCCCCCGACAGTATACCACCTACGAGCAGTACTTC. Its translation: CASSPRQYTTYEQYF.

V usage is TRBV29-1 and J usage is TRBJ1-6; 7 bases align to TRBD1. V shed 6 bases and J 6 bases; nucleotides not matched to a gene: 8. This CDR3 is built from 14 residues. CDR1 is SQVTM and CDR2 is ANQGSEA in the germline V gene. In nucleotides, the CDR3 is TGCAGCGTACGACAGGGACTGGGTAATTCACCCCTCCACTTT. The encoded protein is CSVRQGLGNSPLHF.

The rearrangement joins TRBV7-9 to TRBJ2-1; TRBD2 aligns across 9 bases. The CDR3 is 15 amino acids. J gave up 6 bases and V 5 bases, and 8 bases lay outside the gene matches. Per the germline V gene, CDR1 is SEHNR and CDR2 is FQNEAQ (reference sequence). Here the CDR3 reads CASSPPAGGSNEQFF. The CDR3, as DNA: TGTGCCAGCAGCCCCCCAGCGGGAGGATCCAATGAGCAGTTCTTC.